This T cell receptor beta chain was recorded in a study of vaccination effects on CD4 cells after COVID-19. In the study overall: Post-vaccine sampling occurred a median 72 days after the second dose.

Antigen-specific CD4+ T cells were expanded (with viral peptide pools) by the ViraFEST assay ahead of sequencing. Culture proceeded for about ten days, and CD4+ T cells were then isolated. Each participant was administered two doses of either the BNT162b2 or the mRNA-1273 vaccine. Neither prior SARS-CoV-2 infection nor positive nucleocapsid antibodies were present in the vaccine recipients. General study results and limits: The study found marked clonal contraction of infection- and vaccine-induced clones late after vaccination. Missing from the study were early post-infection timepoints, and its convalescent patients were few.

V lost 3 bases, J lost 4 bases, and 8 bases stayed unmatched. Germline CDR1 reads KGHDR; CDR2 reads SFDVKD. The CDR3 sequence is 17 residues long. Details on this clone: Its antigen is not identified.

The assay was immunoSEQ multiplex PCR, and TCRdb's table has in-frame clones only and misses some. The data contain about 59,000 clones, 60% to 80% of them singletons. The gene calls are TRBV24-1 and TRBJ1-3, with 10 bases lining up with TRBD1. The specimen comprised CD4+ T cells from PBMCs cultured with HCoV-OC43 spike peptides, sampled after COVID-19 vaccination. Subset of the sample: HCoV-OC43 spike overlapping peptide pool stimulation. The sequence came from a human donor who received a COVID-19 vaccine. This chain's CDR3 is CATSDDDRGLQGNTIYF. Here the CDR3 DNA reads TGTGCCACCAGTGATGACGACAGGGGGCTTCAAGGAAACACCATATATTTT.